These 31 T cell receptor beta chains came from one sample sequenced in a study of graft-versus-host responses after intestinal transplantation. Assay used: immunoSEQ multiplex PCR; TCRdb lists only in-frame clones, some missing. The sample contains approximately 16,000 clones, around three fifths of which appear only once. Processed graft tissue released its intraepithelial and lamina propria lymphocytes. This sample comprised ileum tissue, obtained 524 days after transplant. The receptor source for this set is a human patient who received an intestinal transplant, so some T cells may come from the graft donor.

By share of the sample, this clone is medium-sized. The chain couples TRBV18 to TRBJ1-1; 8 bases are a match to TRBD1. Looked up from germline, CDR1 is KGHSH and CDR2 is LQKENI. The CDR3 consists of 15 residues. Unmatched junction bases numbered 10, after V lost 5 bases and J lost 5 bases. As DNA, the CDR3 is TGTGCCAGCTCAGATTTCCCGACAGGGGATACTGAAGCTTTCTTT. This sequence encodes CASSDFPTGDTEAFF.

The V gene is TRBV10-3, the J gene TRBJ1-1; D possibly corresponds to TRBD1 (6 bases). Germline lookup yields CDR1 ENHRY and CDR2 SYGVKD. The CDR3 is 15 residues long. Trimming stripped 8 bases from V and 3 bases from J, with 19 bases between. The CDR3 DNA reads TGTGCCATCGGAGAGGGGGTATTCACGGACACTGAAGCTTTCTTT. Translation gives CAIGEGVFTDTEAFF.

The chain joins TRBV30 to TRBJ1-2, with 12 nucleotides matching TRBD1. Germline CDR1 is GTSNPN and CDR2 is SVGIG (reference sequence). This CDR3 is built from 16 residues. The V segment lost 0 bases and the J segment 7 bases; nucleotides outside the gene matches: 9. CDR3 nucleotide sequence: TGTGCCTGGAGTGTACGCTGGGACAGGGGGCAATTTGGCTACACCTTC. Amino acids: CAWSVRWDRGQFGYTF.

This chain links TRBV6-5 with TRBJ1-5; TRBD1 agrees at 7 bases. The V gene end was trimmed by 6 bases and the J gene end by 6 bases; junction bases not matched to a gene: 11. Germline lookup yields CDR1 MNHEY and CDR2 SVGAGI. This CDR3 spans 15 amino acids. CDR3 coding DNA: TGTGCCAGCAGCCCACAGGGGTATTCGAGTCAGCCCCAGCATTTT. Its translation is CASSPQGYSSQPQHF.

The chain combines TRBV6-1 with TRBJ1-5; D is possibly TRBD1 (5 bases). Germline V CDR1 and CDR2: MNHNS, SASEGT. CDR3 length equals 15 residues. V dropped 1 base and J dropped 7 bases, with 14 bases sitting between them. CDR3: CASSEVSGLRQPQHF. The CDR3 bases are TGTGCCAGCAGTGAAGTGTCAGGGCTTCGACAGCCCCAGCATTTT.

The chain joins TRBV30 to TRBJ1-1, with D possibly matching TRBD1 (6 bases). CDR1 and CDR2 (germline): GTSNPN, SVGIG (reference sequence). V dropped 4 bases and J dropped 4 bases, with 13 bases sitting between them. This CDR3 is built from 13 residues. The CDR3 DNA is TGTGCCTGGATAGAGGGGGGGATCACTGAAGCTTTCTTT. It encodes CAWIEGGITEAFF.

This clone was counted a few times. This sequence joins TRBV19 and TRBJ1-2; 7 positions match TRBD1. V shed 4 bases and J 1 base; nucleotides not matched to a gene: 6. The germline gives CDR1 LNHDA, CDR2 SQIVND (reference sequence). The CDR3 spans 15 residues. The CDR3 protein is CASSTGQALNYGYTF. In DNA, the CDR3 is TGTGCCAGTAGTACCGGACAGGCTCTTAACTATGGCTACACCTTC.

This clone was picked up a small number of times. This chain links TRBV27 with TRBJ1-5; D not certain. This CDR3 region has 15 residues. Germline V lookup: CDR1 MNHEY, CDR2 SMNVEV (reference sequence). V gave up 3 bases and J gave up 2 bases, with 11 bases separating them. CDR3 nucleotides: TGTGCCAGCAGTTTCTCAGGTATTGGCAATCAGCCCCAGCATTTT. The encoded protein is CASSFSGIGNQPQHF.

This clone came up once. The chain combines TRBV11-3 with TRBJ2-3; 12 nucleotides align to TRBD2. This CDR3 has 17 amino acids. Germline V CDR1 and CDR2: SGHNT, YENEEA. The J segment lost 1 base and the V segment lost 4 bases, leaving 6 bases of the junction unmatched. The CDR3: CASSSRTSGVRTDTQYF. The CDR3, as DNA: TGTGCCAGCAGCTCCAGGACTAGCGGGGTTCGCACAGATACGCAGTATTTT.

This chain connects TRBV7-2 to TRBJ1-2; 9 bases align to TRBD1. The CDR3 length is 15 residues. From germline, CDR1 is SGHTA and CDR2 FQGNSA. V shed 4 bases, J shed 4 bases, and the junction held 7 bases outside the gene matches. The CDR3 DNA reads TGTGCCAGCAGCTACGACAGGGGGAGTACCTATGGCTACACCTTC. Amino acid sequence: CASSYDRGSTYGYTF.

Only a few counts were recorded for this clone. This sequence joins TRBV6-4 and TRBJ2-2; 9 bases map to TRBD2. Unmatched junction bases numbered 5, after V lost 5 bases and J lost 4 bases. The CDR3 is 15 amino acids. Germline V gene data show CDR1 as MRHNA and CDR2 as SNTAGT. Here the CDR3 reads CASSLSGGSTGELFF. CDR3 DNA sequence: TGTGCCAGCAGTCTTAGCGGGGGAAGCACCGGGGAGCTGTTTTTT.

The J gene is TRBJ2-1, the V gene TRBV7-9; TRBD1 agrees at 12 bases. Germline lookup yields CDR1 SEHNR and CDR2 FQNEAQ (reference sequence). V was pared by 5 bases and J by 6 bases, with 5 bases of the junction left unmatched. The CDR3 consists of 15 residues. The CDR3 spells CASSPGTGGLNEQFF. The CDR3 region has the DNA TGTGCCAGCAGCCCCGGGACAGGGGGCCTCAATGAGCAGTTCTTC. The entire variable domain, with the rest obtained from reference TRBV7-9 and TRBJ2-1, is as follows: DTGVSQNPRHKITKRGQNVTFRCDPISEHNRLYWYRQTLGQGPEFLTYFQNEAQLEKSRLLSDRFSAERPKGSFSTLEIQRTEQGDSAMYLCASSPGTGGLNEQFFGPGTRLTVL.

This clone was recorded once. The chain links TRBV7-2 to TRBJ1-4; TRBD1 matches 7 bases. The CDR3 runs to 14 residues. V gave up 0 bases and J gave up 8 bases; unmatched junction bases: 3. Germline-derived CDR1 and CDR2 are SGHTA and FQGNSA. CDR3 nucleotides: TGTGCCAGCAGCTTAGCAGGGGGCCGGGAAAAACTGTTTTTT. Encoded protein: CASSLAGGREKLFF.

The chain employs TRBV30 and TRBJ1-2; 7 nucleotides line up with TRBD1. Looked up from germline, CDR1 is GTSNPN and CDR2 is SVGIG (reference sequence). CDR3 length equals 12 residues. Trimming removed 3 bases from V and 5 bases from J; junction bases left unmatched: 3. CDR3 bases: TGTGCCTGGAGGGAGGGACAGTATGGCTACACCTTC. Translating it yields CAWREGQYGYTF.

CDR3 DNA sequence: TGTGCCAGCAGTGTGGACAGGGTATCCAGCTATGGCTACACCTTC. It codes for CASSVDRVSSYGYTF. This rearrangement joins TRBV6-1 to TRBJ1-2, with 8 bases aligning to TRBD1. The CDR3 is made up of 15 amino acids. The germline gives CDR1 MNHNS, CDR2 SASEGT. V was clipped by 4 bases and J by 4 bases; unmatched bases: 8.

This clone has more than one count but fewer than ten. The V call is TRBV7-2, the J call TRBJ2-3; D perhaps matches TRBD1 (6 bases). The CDR3 runs to 14 residues. Trimming cost V 3 bases and J 0 bases, with 7 bases left between them. Germline CDR1 is SGHTA and CDR2 is FQGNSA. CDR3 amino acids: CASSLDSSTDTQYF. In nucleotides, the CDR3 is TGTGCCAGCAGCTTGGACAGTAGCACAGATACGCAGTATTTT. The variable domain in full, completed from reference TRBV7-2 and TRBJ2-3, reads GAGVSQSPSNKVTEKGKDVELRCDPISGHTALYWYRQSLGQGLEFLIYFQGNSAPDKSGLPSDRFSAERTGGSVSTLTIQRTQQEDSAVYLCASSLDSSTDTQYFGPGTRLTVL.

On this clone itself: This same CDR3 is encoded by further DNA sequences in the sample. The chain joins TRBV19 to TRBJ2-1, with 11 bases aligning to TRBD2. Germline V gene lookup returns CDR1 LNHDA and CDR2 SQIVND (reference sequence). The CDR3 runs to 15 residues. Trimming at V came to 9 bases and at J to 7 bases, leaving 11 bases not matched to a gene. This chain's CDR3 is CASEVGLAGGNEQFF. DNA of the CDR3: TGTGCCAGCGAGGTTGGATTAGCGGGGGGGAATGAGCAGTTCTTC.

In its sample, this clone was seen a few times. The chain joins TRBV6-5 to TRBJ2-3; D is undetermined. CDR1 is MNHEY, CDR2 SVGAGI, per germline. The CDR3 contains 15 residues. The V end was cut by 2 bases, the J end by 0 bases, with 9 bases between. This chain's CDR3 is CASSYGLTSTDTQYF. CDR3 in DNA: TGTGCCAGCAGTTACGGTCTGACTAGCACAGATACGCAGTATTTT.

This chain connects TRBV29-1 to TRBJ2-6; 8 nucleotides match TRBD1. The germline V gene has CDR1 SQVTM and CDR2 ANQGSEA. This CDR3 spans 14 amino acids. V dropped 6 bases and J dropped 2; count of bases not matched to a gene: 3. The CDR3 nucleotides are TGCAGCGTGGAACAGGGGGCTGGGGCCAACGTCCTGACTTTC. It codes for CSVEQGAGANVLTF.

V gene TRBV27 combines with J gene TRBJ1-2, with a tentative D call TRBD1 (6 bases). This CDR3 has 14 amino acids. CDR1 and CDR2 (germline): MNHEY, SMNVEV (reference sequence). Trimming shortened V by 2 bases and J by 2 bases, and 9 bases separated the two germline ends. CDR3 sequence: CASSLGGANYGYTF. The CDR3 nucleotides read TGTGCCAGCAGTTTAGGGGGGGCAAACTATGGCTACACCTTC.

This clone was seen just once. Written as DNA, the CDR3 is TGTGCCTGGAGTCGGGGGGGGGAGACCCAGTACTTC. It codes for CAWSRGGETQYF. This chain joins TRBV30 and TRBJ2-5; 8 bases agree with TRBD2. V shed 2 bases and J 5 bases; nucleotides not matched to a gene: 1. The CDR3 extends over 12 amino acids. Germline assignment: CDR1 GTSNPN and CDR2 SVGIG (reference sequence).

A single count supports this clone. The J gene is TRBJ2-3, the V gene TRBV10-1; D may be TRBD2 (5 bases). The CDR3 is 13 amino acids. Germline V gene lookup returns CDR1 WNHNN and CDR2 SYGVQD (reference sequence). Deletions cut 4 bases from V and 8 bases from J, with 13 bases between. The CDR3 nucleotides are TGCGCCAGCAGTGGATCGAGGGTCGGTACGCAGTATTTT. Its translation is CASSGSRVGTQYF.

This clone was counted between two and nine times. The rearrangement uses TRBV7-2 and TRBJ1-5; D is possibly TRBD1 (5 bases). The germline V and J ends were trimmed by 5 bases and 3 bases, with 14 bases remaining between them. Germline assignment: CDR1 SGHTA and CDR2 FQGNSA. This CDR3 contains 15 residues. The CDR3 here is CASSPWGGDNQPQHF. CDR3 DNA sequence: TGTGCCAGCAGCCCCTGGGGGGGGGACAATCAGCCCCAGCATTTT.

V usage is TRBV20-1 and J usage is TRBJ2-3; 11 bases map to TRBD2. Trimming at V came to 6 bases and at J to 11 bases, leaving 4 bases not matched to a gene. The CDR3 spans 11 residues. From germline, CDR1 is DFQATT and CDR2 SNEGSKA (reference sequence). The chain's CDR3 is CSALTSGGQYF. CDR3 DNA: TGCAGTGCACTTACTAGCGGGGGGCAGTATTTT.

The gene calls are TRBV6-5 and TRBJ2-1; 10 nucleotides agree with TRBD1. Germline V lookup: CDR1 MNHEY, CDR2 SVGAGI. The V gene end was trimmed by 7 bases and the J gene end by 5 bases; junction bases not matched to a gene: 8. The CDR3 runs 15 residues. The CDR3 spells CASKVGTGANNEQFF. CDR3 nucleotide sequence: TGTGCCAGCAAAGTCGGGACAGGGGCAAACAATGAGCAGTTCTTC.

The chain uses TRBV29-1 and TRBJ1-2; 9 nucleotides line up with TRBD1. J lost 0 bases, V lost 4 bases, and 12 bases had no gene match. From germline, CDR1 is SQVTM and CDR2 ANQGSEA. This CDR3 contains 17 residues. This CDR3 is CSVALDRGTYSNYGYTF. CDR3 nucleotides: TGCAGCGTTGCCCTCGACAGGGGGACCTACTCTAACTATGGCTACACCTTC.

Only a few counts were recorded for this clone. The chain is built from TRBV4-1 and TRBJ2-5; tentatively, D is TRBD1 (6 bases). CDR1 is MGHRA, CDR2 YSYEKL, per germline. The V end was cut by 1 base, the J end by 5 bases, with 14 bases between. The CDR3 length is 15 residues. The CDR3 bases are TGCGCCAGCAGCCAAGTCCCAGGGGAGATGGAGACCCAGTACTTC. It is translated as CASSQVPGEMETQYF.

Only one count was recorded for this clone. The rearrangement joins TRBV9 to TRBJ2-2, with 8 nucleotides matching TRBD1. CDR3 length: 21 amino acids. Germline CDR1 and CDR2: SGDLS and YYNGEE. V shed 0 bases and J 0 bases; nucleotides not matched to a gene: 16. The CDR3 region is CASSVVGHILTGDANTGELFF. CDR3 DNA: TGTGCCAGCAGCGTAGTGGGACACATCTTGACAGGGGATGCGAACACCGGGGAGCTGTTTTTT.

The chain joins TRBV5-4 to TRBJ2-2; possibly TRBD1 for D (5 bases). Germline V CDR1 and CDR2: SGHNT, YYREEE (reference sequence). Trimming took off 0 bases at V and 2 bases at J, with 8 bases between the two ends. CDR3 length: 15 residues. The CDR3 reads CASSLEGRNTGELFF. CDR3 bases: TGTGCCAGCAGCTTGGAGGGGCGTAACACCGGGGAGCTGTTTTTT.

This chain connects TRBV5-1 to TRBJ2-2; 7 nucleotides match TRBD2. Germline CDR1 and CDR2: SGHRS and YFSETQ. The trim removed 4 bases at V and 8 bases at J, leaving 5 bases unmatched. The CDR3 sequence is 13 residues long. This CDR3 is CASSVTSKGELFF. The CDR3 bases are TGCGCCAGCAGCGTGACTAGCAAGGGGGAGCTGTTTTTT.

This chain joins TRBV11-2 and TRBJ2-1; 7 bases fit TRBD1. CDR3 size: 15 residues. The V segment lost 3 bases and the J segment 7 bases; nucleotides outside the gene matches: 9. From germline, CDR1 is SGHAT and CDR2 FQNNGV. This CDR3 is CASSFSTGAQNEQFF. The CDR3 nucleotides are TGTGCCAGCAGCTTCTCTACAGGGGCTCAAAATGAGCAGTTCTTC.